This entry lists 21 T cell receptor beta chains sequenced from one sample in a study of shared clonotypes between healthy human individuals. The method was immunoSEQ multiplex PCR; TCRdb's version includes in-frame clones alone and lacks a portion of them. Of 470,000 or so clones in the sample, roughly 80% were seen once. The sequenced sample consisted of PBMCs. These receptors were collected from a middle-aged woman in good health. Some clones in this sample may be carry-over from other donors' samples.

The rearrangement joins TRBV7-9 to TRBJ1-1; no definite D call. The germline V gene has CDR1 SEHNR and CDR2 FQNEAQ (reference sequence). The length of the CDR3 is 15 residues. The ends were cut back, 1 base at V and 1 base at J, with 10 bases in the middle. CDR3 sequence (DNA): TGTGCCAGCAGCTTAGGCCAGGTCGGGAACACTGAAGCTTTCTTT. Its protein product is CASSLGQVGNTEAFF.

This rearrangement joins TRBV4-3 to TRBJ2-7; 9 bases are shared with TRBD1. The V segment lost 3 bases and the J segment 5 bases; nucleotides outside the gene matches: 14. Germline V CDR1 and CDR2: LGHNA, YSLEER. The CDR3 is 17 amino acids. The CDR3 loop reads CASSQYLRDRAIDEQYF. In DNA, the CDR3 is TGCGCCAGCAGCCAGTACCTCCGGGACAGGGCCATTGACGAGCAGTACTTC.

The chain carries TRBV5-1 and TRBJ2-5; TRBD1 is a possible D gene (6 bases). Looked up from germline, CDR1 is SGHRS and CDR2 is YFSETQ. The CDR3 has 14 amino acids. V shed 3 bases and J shed 2 bases, with 11 bases lying between them. In DNA, the CDR3 is TGCGCCAGCAGCTCTGGGGGCGGGCAAGAGACCCAGTACTTC. Protein: CASSSGGGQETQYF.

V usage is TRBV7-9 and J usage is TRBJ2-2; TRBD1 aligns across 7 bases. The CDR3 consists of 13 residues. The J segment lost 5 bases and the V segment lost 4 bases, leaving 1 base of the junction unmatched. The germline V gene has CDR1 SEHNR and CDR2 FQNEAQ (reference sequence). This CDR3 is CASSWTGTGELFF. In nucleotides, the CDR3 is TGTGCCAGCAGCTGGACAGGTACCGGGGAGCTGTTTTTT.

The J gene is TRBJ2-3, the V gene TRBV5-4; D is possibly TRBD2 (6 bases). V lost 0 bases to trimming and J lost 4 bases, with 12 bases between them. Germline values: CDR1 SGHNT, CDR2 YYREEE (reference sequence). The CDR3 runs 15 residues. CDR3 region: CASSLDGGGPDTQYF. As DNA, the CDR3 is TGTGCCAGCAGCTTGGATGGGGGAGGCCCAGATACGCAGTATTTT.

As to this clone: A far larger clone differs by one base, so this is likely a read error. This sequence joins TRBV9 and TRBJ2-2, with D maybe TRBD1 (5 bases). The ends were cut back, 0 bases at V and 5 bases at J, with 11 bases in the middle. The germline V gene has CDR1 SGDLS and CDR2 YYNGEE. The CDR3 loop spans 15 amino acids. The CDR3 here is CASSVVGQLTGELFF. Here the CDR3 DNA reads TGTGCCAGCAGCGTAGTGGGGCAGTTAACCGGGGAGCTGTTTTTT.

On this clone: Since a far larger clone is one base different, this is likely a read error. This CDR3 is also generated by other DNA sequences in the sample. The V and J genes are TRBV6-5 and TRBJ1-2; D not resolved. V was cut by 9 bases and J by 8 bases, with 16 bases left in between. This CDR3 spans 12 amino acids. CDR1 is MNHEY, CDR2 SVGAGI, per germline. The CDR3 is CASATGVGGYTF. CDR3 sequence (DNA): TGTGCCAGTGCTACGGGCGTGGGGGGCTACACCTTC.

The chain uses TRBV7-8 and TRBJ2-7, with D perhaps matching TRBD2 (6 bases). The CDR3 consists of 15 residues. CDR1 is SGHVS, CDR2 FQNEAQ, per germline. V was clipped by 4 bases and J by 5 bases, with 18 bases between them. CDR3 amino acids: CASSSLGGNMNEQYF. The CDR3 coding sequence is TGTGCCAGCAGCTCCCTGGGCGGGAACATGAACGAGCAGTACTTC.

V gene TRBV30 combines with J gene TRBJ1-1, with a weak D call TRBD1 (6 bases). Germline loops: CDR1 GTSNPN, CDR2 SVGIG (reference sequence). The CDR3 runs 13 residues. With 1 base removed from V and 4 bases from J, the gap between germline ends came to 10 bases. DNA for the CDR3: TGTGCCTGGAGTGGCGGGGGGCGCACTGAAGCTTTCTTT. Translating it yields CAWSGGGRTEAFF.

The CDR3: CASSITGVVSVEQFF. The CDR3 nucleotides read TGTGCCAGCAGTATTACGGGGGTGGTTTCGGTTGAGCAGTTCTTC. The chain has TRBV27 and TRBJ2-1; D is perhaps TRBD2 (6 bases). Trimming cost V 5 bases and J 9 bases, with 20 bases left between them. The V gene's germline CDR1 is MNHEY and CDR2 SMNVEV (reference sequence). The CDR3 has 15 amino acids.

The gene calls are TRBV2 and TRBJ1-2; a possible D gene is TRBD1 (6 bases). V was pared by 6 bases and J by 2 bases, with 16 bases between. Germline loops: CDR1 SNHLY, CDR2 FYNNEI. The CDR3 sequence is 15 residues long. The CDR3 is CASRGGPQGNYGYTF. The CDR3 region has the DNA TGTGCCAGCAGGGGGGGCCCACAAGGGAACTATGGCTACACCTTC.

The chain has TRBV5-4 and TRBJ2-7; perhaps D is TRBD1 or TRBD2 (5 bases each). This CDR3 has 14 residues. Germline V lookup: CDR1 SGHNT, CDR2 YYREEE (reference sequence). Trimming pared 3 bases from V and 6 bases from J, leaving 16 bases between. The CDR3 DNA follows: TGTGCCAGCAGCTCCGGGACCCCCGTCGGCGAGCAGTACTTC. Encoded protein: CASSSGTPVGEQYF.

This sequence joins TRBV27 and TRBJ1-2; 7 bases match TRBD1. From germline, CDR1 is MNHEY and CDR2 SMNVEV (reference sequence). The CDR3 extends over 14 amino acids. J gave up 5 bases and V 6 bases, and 9 bases lay outside the gene matches. The chain's CDR3 is CASSPRDSFYGYTF. The CDR3 DNA follows: TGTGCCAGCAGCCCCAGGGACAGCTTTTATGGCTACACCTTC.

This clone has only a few counts. This may be a read error: a much more frequent sequence differs by one nucleotide. The same CDR3 can be traced to other DNA sequences in this sample. The rearrangement links TRBV5-4 to TRBJ2-7, with 9 bases fitting TRBD2. CDR1 is SGHNT and CDR2 is YYREEE in the germline V gene (reference sequence). The CDR3 length is 16 residues. CDR3 coding DNA: TGTGCAAGCAGCTCAGCAATAGCGGGAGCAAGGGCGGAGCAGTACTTC. Its protein product is CASSSAIAGARAEQYF.

About this clone itself: A far larger clone is one nucleotide away, so this likely arose from a read error. Other DNA sequences in the same sample also yield this CDR3. This sequence joins TRBV28 and TRBJ2-7, with D perhaps TRBD1 or TRBD2 (5 bases each). Germline loops: CDR1 MDHEN, CDR2 SYDVKM. There are 14 residues in the CDR3. As DNA, the CDR3 is TGTGCCAGCAGGCTAGCAGGGACCTCCTATGAGCAGTACTTC. Translated: CASRLAGTSYEQYF.

Note on this clone: This sequence is one base from a far larger clone and is likely a read error. The chain has TRBV6-6 and TRBJ1-1; tentatively, D is TRBD1 (6 bases). The CDR3 runs to 14 residues. CDR1 and CDR2 from the germline V gene are MNHNY and SVGAGI (reference sequence). V dropped 6 bases and J dropped 4 bases, with 15 bases sitting between them. For the CDR3, the DNA is TGTGCCAGCAGCCCAGACAGGACGAGCACTGAAGCTTTCTTT. It translates to CASSPDRTSTEAFF.

V usage is TRBV6-5 and J usage is TRBJ1-1; D unclear. CDR1 is MNHEY and CDR2 is SVGAGI in the germline V gene. Trimming shortened V by 6 bases and J by 0 bases, and 8 bases separated the two germline ends. The CDR3 has 13 residues. CDR3 DNA: TGTGCCAGCAGAGTCAGGTTGAACACTGAAGCTTTCTTT. Amino acids: CASRVRLNTEAFF.

This chain connects TRBV6-6 to TRBJ2-7; 9 positions agree with TRBD1. This CDR3 has 13 amino acids. Germline values: CDR1 MNHNY, CDR2 SVGAGI (reference sequence). With V trimmed by 6 bases and J by 4 bases, 4 bases remained unmatched. The CDR3 is CASSGQGKYEQYF. In DNA, the CDR3 is TGTGCCAGCAGCGGACAGGGGAAGTACGAGCAGTACTTC.

Of note for this clone: This probably arose from a read error, given a far larger clone one base away. The identical CDR3 is also encoded by other nucleotide sequences in the sample. The chain recombines TRBV4-2 with TRBJ2-5; TRBD1 or TRBD2 may be the D gene (5 bases each). The assigned J gene may be wrong: the sequence end matches TRBJ2-7 better. Germline lookup yields CDR1 LGHNA and CDR2 YNFKEQ. The CDR3 is 16 residues long. CDR3 protein: CASSQDEGQGVDEQYF. The CDR3, as DNA: TGTGCCAGCAGCCAAGACGAGGGGCAGGGCGTTGACGAGCAGTACTTC.

This clone was counted a few times. CDR3 region: CASSFGTGGYEQYF. The CDR3 nucleotides are TGCGCCAGCAGCTTCGGGACAGGGGGATACGAGCAGTACTTC. V usage is TRBV4-1 and J usage is TRBJ2-7; TRBD1 agrees at 11 bases. Germline lookup yields CDR1 MGHRA and CDR2 YSYEKL. The CDR3 sequence is 14 residues long. The J segment lost 4 bases and the V segment lost 5 bases, leaving 4 bases of the junction unmatched.

Notes on this clone: A far larger clone is off by one base, so a read error is likely. The same CDR3 arises from other DNA sequences in this sample as well. The genes are TRBV7-2 and TRBJ2-5; D could derive from TRBD1 or TRBD2 (6 bases each). Germline CDR1 is SGHTA and CDR2 is FQGNSA. The CDR3 loop spans 15 amino acids. CDR3 DNA sequence: TGTGCCAGCAGCCTAGCAGGAGGGGGGCAAGAGACCCAGTACTTC. The encoded protein is CASSLAGGGQETQYF.